This TCR beta chain was documented in a study of response to subunit inactivated influenza vaccine. There are many counts of this clonotype. Trimming removed 1 base from V and 4 bases from J, with 12 bases in between. Germline CDR1 is SEHNR and CDR2 is FQNEAQ (reference sequence). The CDR3 sequence is 15 residues long. Using its own MiXCR run on the RT-PCR reads, TCRdb lists one record per CDR3 protein. The sample yields about 540,000 distinct CDR3 sequences, 20% to 25% seen once. This sample also belongs to another study, concerning T cells expressing NK-cell markers. That source adds: Researchers built TCR beta cDNA using 5'RACE template switching with UMIs. Researchers got TCR beta repertoires out of sorted CD3+CD56+NKG2C+, CD3+CD56+NKG2C- and CD3+CD56-NKG2C+ T cells. One of the eight sequenced donors was seronegative, whereas the other seven were HCMV-seropositive. Over 5 donors carried dominant NKG2C+ clonotypes that made up roughly 1.0-8% of their CD8+ T cells. The CD3+CD56-NKG2C+ fraction of several donors was likewise dominated by these clonotypes.

The material sequenced was CD4+ T cells sorted from PBMCs, taken roughly 12 days after vaccination. The J gene is TRBJ2-3, the V gene TRBV7-9, with no clear D. The origin of this receptor is a man aged 45-65 years who received an inactivated influenza vaccine. CDR3 coding DNA: TGTGCCAGCAGCTTAGGGTCCTTTGGGTCAGATACGCAGTATTTT. It is translated as CASSLGSFGSDTQYF.